Following are 10 T cell receptor beta chains from one sample sequenced in a study of blood T cell repertoires in COVID-19 (dated by TCRdb to the early 2020s). The library was produced with the immunoSEQ multiplex PCR assay. TCRdb re-hosts the immuneACCESS table, in-frame sequences only. Its copies lack some clones; in the studies checked, an unresolved V gene accounts for under half of them, and the cause for the rest is not known. The sample data list 85,000 to 95,000 clones, and around nine tenths of these were observed just once. In total, the top ten clones hold 4.9% of the sample. Sequenced: peripheral blood. The receptors shown here come from a woman older than 75 with acute or convalescent COVID-19.

This rearrangement joins TRBV9 to TRBJ1-2; possibly TRBD1 for D (5 bases). Germline-derived CDR1 and CDR2 are SGDLS and YYNGEE. CDR3 length equals 15 residues. The germline V and J ends were trimmed by 4 bases and 5 bases, with 18 bases remaining between them. CDR3: CASSPEGEGRYGYTF. The CDR3 region has the DNA TGTGCCAGCAGCCCAGAAGGGGAGGGGCGGTATGGCTACACCTTC.

The chain couples TRBV5-1 to TRBJ2-5, with D hard to call. V dropped 4 bases and J dropped 5 bases, with 12 bases sitting between them. Germline CDR1 reads SGHRS; CDR2 reads YFSETQ. This CDR3 is built from 13 residues. CDR3 protein: CASSLSGQETQYF. The CDR3 DNA reads as TGCGCCAGCAGCCTCTCAGGTCAGGAGACCCAGTACTTC. Complete variable domain (other parts from reference TRBV5-1 and TRBJ2-5): KAGVTQTPRYLIKTRGQQVTLSCSPISGHRSVSWYQQTPGQGLQFLFEYFSETQRNKGNFPGRFSGRQFSNSRSEMNVSTLELGDSALYLCASSLSGQETQYFGPGTRLLVL.

The chain combines TRBV11-2 with TRBJ1-2, with D possibly being TRBD1 (5 bases). CDR1 and CDR2 from the germline V gene are SGHAT and FQNNGV. The CDR3 loop spans 16 amino acids. V dropped 5 bases and J dropped 6 bases, with 22 bases sitting between them. CDR3 nucleotides: TGTGCCAGCAGCCCGTGGGGGGAGGGGCGAAGGAATGGCTACACCTTC. It encodes CASSPWGEGRRNGYTF.

The V call is TRBV19, the J call TRBJ1-5, with a tentative D call TRBD1 (5 bases). This CDR3 has 15 residues. Per germline, CDR1 LNHDA and CDR2 SQIVND (reference sequence). Trimming stripped 3 bases from V and 4 bases from J, with 13 bases between. CDR3 loop: CASSIRAGRNQPQHF. The CDR3 DNA sequence: TGTGCCAGTAGTATCCGGGCAGGGCGGAATCAGCCCCAGCATTTT.

The count of this clone is one. The rearrangement uses TRBV9 and TRBJ2-7; a possible D gene is TRBD1 (5 bases). Germline loops: CDR1 SGDLS, CDR2 YYNGEE. Deletions cut 2 bases from V and 4 bases from J, with 13 bases between. The CDR3 totals 14 residues. The CDR3 sequence is CASSVGATAYEQYF. The CDR3 nucleotides read TGTGCCAGCAGCGTTGGGGCCACTGCTTACGAGCAGTACTTC.

Points on this clone: Because the CDR3's place on the DNA is in doubt, the DNA is left out and the CDR3 is given as listed by TCRdb. The gene calls are TRBV6-5 and TRBJ1-6; the table names TRBD1, a call not compared with the DNA. A total of 14 residues make up the CDR3, ends included. Germline-derived CDR1 and CDR2 are MNHEY and SVGAGI. CDR3 residues: CASILDRVDSPLHF.

J is TRBJ1-5 and V is TRBV7-8; D might be TRBD1 (6 bases). The CDR3 is 16 amino acids. The germline gives CDR1 SGHVS, CDR2 FQNEAQ. Trimming pared 3 bases from V and 2 bases from J, leaving 14 bases between. CDR3 in amino acids: CASSFTGNPGNQPQHF. CDR3 bases: TGTGCCAGCAGCTTCACAGGGAACCCAGGCAATCAGCCCCAGCATTTT.

This chain joins TRBV7-7 and TRBJ2-5; a weak D match, TRBD2 (6 bases). This CDR3 is 13 amino acids long. Germline V gene sequence: CDR1 SSHAT, CDR2 FNYEAQ (reference sequence). The CDR3 nucleotides read TGTGCTAGCGGTGAAAGCCTCCAAGAGACCCAGTACTTC. This gives the protein CASGESLQETQYF.

V gene TRBV6-5 combines with J gene TRBJ2-7, with 7 bases lining up with TRBD1. V was clipped by 4 bases and J by 5 bases; unmatched bases: 2. The CDR3 is 12 amino acids. Germline V gene data show CDR1 as MNHEY and CDR2 as SVGAGI. The CDR3, as DNA: TGTGCCAGCAGTTCGGACAGGCACGAGCAGTACTTC. Amino acids: CASSSDRHEQYF.

The V gene is TRBV6-5, the J gene TRBJ1-2; 9 bases align to TRBD1. Trimming cost V 4 bases and J 4 bases; bases outside gene matches: 10. This CDR3 is 16 amino acids long. Germline loops: CDR1 MNHEY, CDR2 SVGAGI. The CDR3 spells CASSFSTGQGGYGYTF. For the CDR3, the DNA is TGTGCCAGCAGTTTCTCTACGGGACAGGGCGGCTATGGCTACACCTTC.